The table lists the clone carrying this T cell receptor beta chain with a few counts. This specimen belongs to a study of T-cell reconstitution after alpha-beta-depleted transplantation in children. The CDR3 totals 18 residues. CDR1 is SGHAT, CDR2 FQDESV, per germline (reference sequence). The junction had 15 bases not matched to a gene; V was cut back by 3 bases and J by 2 bases. Preparation of the TCRbeta library was carried out with unique molecular identifiers. A single record per CDR3 protein comes from TCRdb applying MiXCR to the PCR reads. Found here are over 300,000 distinct CDR3 sequences, approximately 10% of them singletons; the top ten hold 2% to 3%.

This receptor was obtained from a human donor who donated a stem cell graft to a child with acute lymphoblastic leukemia. Here the sequenced sample was PBMCs from the stem cell graft donor, taken from the stem cell graft. The V and J genes are TRBV11-1 and TRBJ2-5, with 7 bases matching TRBD2. The CDR3 bases are TGTGCCAGCAGCTTCTTCGGCCGGCGGGAGAAGGATCAAGAGACCCAGTACTTC. Residues: CASSFFGRREKDQETQYF.